One TCR beta chain is described in this entry. CDR3 length: 12 residues. Germline CDR1 is MNHNS and CDR2 is SASEGT. Trimming removed 6 bases from V and 5 bases from J; junction bases left unmatched: 3. The entirety of the isolated RNA underwent reverse transcription, so expressed TCRB transcripts were sequenced. TCRdb's copy holds only in-frame clones and misses some; the assay was immunoSEQ multiplex PCR. The table records about 250,000 clones, about 14% of them present only once. This entry comes from a study of beta chain features in type 1 diabetes. The V call is TRBV6-1, the J call TRBJ1-2; TRBD1 matches 7 bases. Material for sequencing was naive CD4+ T cells from blood. This sequence originates from a woman aged 40 to 50 in good health. CDR3: CASRRDSYGYTF. The DNA for the CDR3 is TGTGCCAGCAGAAGGGACAGTTATGGCTACACCTTC.